Listed here is a single T cell receptor (beta chain). The data originate from a study of shared T cell receptors in the human thymus. Profiled with immunoSEQ multiplex PCR; TCRdb holds only in-frame clones, not every one. This sample has about 380,000 clones, with more than 85% found just once. Per germline, CDR1 LNHDA and CDR2 SQIVND (reference sequence). V dropped 3 bases and J dropped 4; count of bases not matched to a gene: 5. This CDR3 region has 14 residues. The chain joins TRBV19 to TRBJ1-1, with 7 positions matching TRBD1. This clonotype originated in a human donor. The specimen sequenced was thymocytes. CDR3 loop: CASSIDREGTEAFF. Written as DNA, the CDR3 is TGTGCCAGTAGTATCGACAGGGAGGGCACTGAAGCTTTCTTT.